These T cell receptor beta chains were read from a single sample in a study of blood T cell repertoires in COVID-19. Assay: immunoSEQ multiplex PCR; the TCRdb copy retains only in-frame clones and omits some. The sample includes just over 300,000 clones, about 85% seen only once; the top ten take roughly 2.1%. What was sequenced was peripheral blood. These receptors all come from a man between 18 and 35 years old with active or convalescent COVID-19. CDR3s include the opening cysteine and the closing phenylalanine or tryptophan. The order of the fields is D gene, V gene, J gene, clone size, CDR3 DNA, CDR3 protein. The D gene is left open where the match is weak. The size entry is marked missing in some rows and otherwise reads once, few, many or a size class.

.	TRBV9	TRBJ1-1	.	TGTGCCAGCAGCGTAGAAGGAGGAGACACTGAAGCTTTCTTT	CASSVEGGDTEAFF
.	TRBV11-2	TRBJ2-7	.	TGTGCCAGCAGCCCCCCAGGGATCTCGGGCGAGCAGTACTTC	CASSPPGISGEQYF
.	TRBV10-2	TRBJ1-3	.	TGCGCCAGCAGTGAGATCGTAGACACCATATATTTT	CASSEIVDTIYF
TRBD1	TRBV27	TRBJ2-7	once	TGTGCCAGCAGCAACCGACAGGGGTACGAGCAGTACTTC	CASSNRQGYEQYF
.	TRBV7-2	TRBJ2-3	.	TGTGCCAGCAGACGGGTCCTAACCACAGATACGCAGTATTTT	CASRRVLTTDTQYF
.	TRBV4-1	TRBJ1-5	.	TGCGCCAGCAGCCAAGATAGGGAGGGGGTTTCAAATCAGCCCCAGCATTTT	CASSQDREGVSNQPQHF
.	TRBV6-6	TRBJ1-5	.	TGTGCCAGCAGTTACGGGGGGTACAGCAATCAGCCCCAGCATTTT	CASSYGGYSNQPQHF
.	TRBV7-9	TRBJ2-3	.	TGTGCCAGCAGCCCGACAGGATATACGCAGTATTTT	CASSPTGYTQYF
.	TRBV7-6	TRBJ2-4	.	TGTGCCAGCAGCTCCAACGCGGGCCCACCCGAGGGCATTCAGTACTTC	CASSSNAGPPEGIQYF
.	TRBV27	TRBJ1-2	.	TGTGCCAGCAGTTTATCCAGGGCGCTCTCTGGCTACACCTTC	CASSLSRALSGYTF
.	TRBV5-6	TRBJ1-6	.	TGTGCCAGCAGCCTGGGGGAGGCGGACTACTATAATTCACCCCTCCACTTT	CASSLGEADYYNSPLHF
.	TRBV7-9	TRBJ1-1	.	TGTGCCAGCAGCTTAATTCAGGAAGCTTTCTTT	CASSLIQEAFF
.	TRBV7-9	TRBJ1-6	many	TGTGCCAGCGCTCCGGGTAATTCACCCCTCCACTTT	CASAPGNSPLHF
.	TRBV18	TRBJ2-7	.	TGTGCCAGCTCACCGGCCGGTGGAGAGGGCTACGAGCAGTACTTC	CASSPAGGEGYEQYF
TRBD1	TRBV3-1/TRBV3-2	TRBJ2-5	.	TGTGCCAGCAGCCAAAGCCAGGGGGTACTCAGGAAGACCCAGTACTTC	CASSQSQGVLRKTQYF
.	TRBV6-5	TRBJ2-5	.	TGTGCCAGCAGTTCGACAGAAAAAGAGACCCAGTACTTC	CASSSTEKETQYF
.	TRBV19	TRBJ1-5	.	TGTGCCAGTAGTATTGGCGGGCAGCCCCAGCATTTT	CASSIGGQPQHF
TRBD1	TRBV29-1	TRBJ2-1	.	TGCAGCGGGACGATTGGGACAGGGGGCAATGAGCAGTTCTTC	CSGTIGTGGNEQFF
.	TRBV5-1	TRBJ2-1	.	TGCGCCAGCAGCTTGGTTTTCCCCGGGAACCCTTACAATGAGCAGTTCTTC	CASSLVFPGNPYNEQFF
TRBD1	TRBV10-3	TRBJ1-5	.	TGTGCCACTAAGGGACAGCTTGGAGGTCAGCCCCAGCATTTT	CATKGQLGGQPQHF
TRBD2	TRBV11-2	TRBJ2-1	.	TGTGCCAGCAGTTTAACCTCGGGGACGGGGGGGCGCTTCTTC	CASSLTSGTGGRFF
TRBD1	TRBV7-8	TRBJ2-5	.	TGTGCCAGCAGCTTAGTAGGGAGGACAGGGATGGAGACCCAGTACTTC	CASSLVGRTGMETQYF